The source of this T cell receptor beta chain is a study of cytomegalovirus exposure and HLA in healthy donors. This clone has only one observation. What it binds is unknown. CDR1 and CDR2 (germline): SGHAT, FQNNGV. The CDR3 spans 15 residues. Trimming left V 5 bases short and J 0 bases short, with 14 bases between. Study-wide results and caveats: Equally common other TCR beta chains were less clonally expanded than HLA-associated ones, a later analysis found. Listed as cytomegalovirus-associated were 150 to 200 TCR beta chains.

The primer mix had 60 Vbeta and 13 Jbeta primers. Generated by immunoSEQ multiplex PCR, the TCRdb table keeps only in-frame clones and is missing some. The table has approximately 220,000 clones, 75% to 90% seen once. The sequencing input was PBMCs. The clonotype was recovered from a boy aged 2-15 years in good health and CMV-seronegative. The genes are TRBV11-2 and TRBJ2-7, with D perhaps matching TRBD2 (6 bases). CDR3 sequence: CASSLPPTSSYEQYF. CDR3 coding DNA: TGTGCCAGCAGCCTACCCCCGACTAGCTCCTACGAGCAGTACTTC.